The 14 T cell receptor beta chains below come from one sample, sequenced in a study of blood T cell repertoires in COVID-19. Assay: immunoSEQ multiplex PCR; the TCRdb copy retains only in-frame clones and omits some. The sample gives 65,000 to 85,000 clones, under 80% of which show up once; about 15% is in the top ten. The specimen sequenced was peripheral blood. The receptors originated from a human donor in a cohort sampled during active COVID-19.

A word on this clone: The sample carries other DNA sequences with the same CDR3. The J gene is TRBJ2-1, the V gene TRBV19, with a possible D match to TRBD2 (5 bases). The germline V gene encodes CDR1 LNHDA and CDR2 SQIVND (reference sequence). The V gene lost 6 bases and the J gene lost 7 bases, with 13 bases spanning the gap. This CDR3 region has 13 residues. CDR3 sequence reads: CASSTLGGNEQFF. DNA for the CDR3: TGTGCCAGTAGCACCCTTGGAGGTAATGAGCAGTTCTTC.

This clone was seen only once. This sequence joins TRBV5-4 and TRBJ2-3, with 12 positions matching TRBD1. Germline V gives CDR1 SGHNT, CDR2 YYREEE (reference sequence). The CDR3 sequence is 20 residues long. J gave up 1 base and V 4 bases, and 16 bases lay outside the gene matches. In DNA, the CDR3 is TGTGCCAGCAGCACTGGGGGGACAGGGGGCCCCACGGCTGGCACAGATACGCAGTATTTT. The encoded protein is CASSTGGTGGPTAGTDTQYF.

The J gene is TRBJ1-1, the V gene TRBV3-1 (or the pseudogene TRBV3-2), with no clear D. The germline gives CDR1 LGHDT, CDR2 YNNKEL (reference sequence). V was clipped by 6 bases and J by 0 bases, with 8 bases between them. The CDR3 covers 13 residues. Here the CDR3 reads CASSIGVNTEAFF. The CDR3 DNA is TGTGCCAGCAGTATCGGGGTGAACACTGAAGCTTTCTTT.

CDR3: CATSDPQVPSTDTQYF. CDR3 bases: TGTGCCACCAGTGATCCACAGGTACCTAGCACAGATACGCAGTATTTT. The J gene is TRBJ2-3, the V gene TRBV24-1; possibly TRBD1 for D (5 bases). Trimming left V 3 bases short and J 0 bases short, with 12 bases between. CDR1 and CDR2 from the germline V gene are KGHDR and SFDVKD. This CDR3 comprises 16 residues.

This chain uses TRBV24-1 with TRBJ1-2, with D unresolved. Per the germline V gene, CDR1 is KGHDR and CDR2 is SFDVKD. V lost 6 bases, J lost 4 bases, and 11 bases lay in between. The CDR3 has 13 amino acids. The CDR3 DNA follows: TGTGCCACCAGTTCAGCGGAGACCTATGGCTACACCTTC. It codes for CATSSAETYGYTF.

The genes are TRBV29-1 and TRBJ2-7; 7 bases fit TRBD1. The length of the CDR3 is 12 residues. Germline CDR1 and CDR2: SQVTM and ANQGSEA. Trimming removed 7 bases from V and 7 bases from J; junction bases left unmatched: 10. In DNA, the CDR3 is TGCAGCGCCCGACAGGGCATTTGGGAGCAGTACTTC. Translation gives CSARQGIWEQYF.

This clone was seen ten or more times. V gene TRBV9 combines with J gene TRBJ2-1; a possible D gene is TRBD2 (7 bases). This CDR3 spans 12 amino acids. Trimming shortened V by 4 bases and J by 8 bases, and 10 bases separated the two germline ends. Germline V gene lookup returns CDR1 SGDLS and CDR2 YYNGEE. In DNA, the CDR3 is TGTGCCAGCAGCCGAGGGGGGGATGAGCAGTTCTTC. This gives the protein CASSRGGDEQFF.

The rearrangement joins TRBV11-3 to TRBJ2-2, with 12 bases that match TRBD2. This CDR3 contains 15 residues. CDR1 and CDR2 from the germline V gene are SGHNT and YENEEA. With V trimmed by 6 bases and J by 6 bases, 5 bases remained unmatched. CDR3 bases: TGTGCCAGCAGGGTACTAGCGGGAGGCGCCGGGGAGCTGTTTTTT. Translation gives CASRVLAGGAGELFF. Complete variable domain (other parts from reference TRBV11-3 and TRBJ2-2): EAGVVQSPRYKIIEKKQPVAFWCNPISGHNTLYWYLQNLGQGPELLIRYENEEAVDDSQLPKDRFSAERLKGVDSTLKIQPAELGDSAVYLCASRVLAGGAGELFFGEGSRLTVL.

V gene TRBV5-1 combines with J gene TRBJ2-3; D is uncertain. The V end lost 0 bases, the J end lost 2 bases, and 10 bases lay between the germline ends. CDR1 is SGHRS, CDR2 YFSETQ, per germline. This CDR3 is built from 15 residues. CDR3 DNA: TGCGCCAGCAGCTTGGCCCCAACCTACACAGATACGCAGTATTTT. Protein product: CASSLAPTYTDTQYF.

This clone was detected only once. This sequence joins TRBV7-3 and TRBJ2-2, with D possibly TRBD1 on 5 matching bases. CDR3 length equals 15 residues. Germline V gene lookup returns CDR1 SGHTA and CDR2 FQGTGA. Trimming took off 3 bases at V and 2 bases at J, with 10 bases between the two ends. Written as DNA, the CDR3 is TGTGCCAGCAGCTTTACAGGACCAAACACCGGGGAGCTGTTTTTT. It is translated as CASSFTGPNTGELFF. Looking up the rest from reference TRBV7-3 and TRBJ2-2 gives the full variable domain: GAGVSQTPSNKVTEKGKYVELRCDPISGHTALYWYRQSLGQGPEFLIYFQGTGAADDSGLPNDRFFAVRPEGSVSTLKIQRTERGDSAVYLCASSFTGPNTGELFFGEGSRLTVL.

The V call is TRBV6-2 or TRBV6-3, the J call TRBJ2-1, with TRBD2 matching over 9 bases. V was clipped by 2 bases and J by 6 bases; unmatched bases: 5. Germline V gives CDR1 MNHEY, CDR2 SVGEGT. The CDR3 loop spans 15 amino acids. Here the CDR3 reads CASSYSLAGTNEQFF. DNA for the CDR3: TGTGCCAGCAGTTACAGTCTAGCGGGGACCAATGAGCAGTTCTTC.

CDR3: CASSLALVAGNNEQFF. DNA of the CDR3: TGTGCCAGCAGCTTAGCGTTGGTAGCGGGAAACAATGAGCAGTTCTTC. The chain has TRBV7-2 and TRBJ2-1; 8 bases are shared with TRBD2. The length of the CDR3 is 16 residues. With 0 bases clipped from V and 5 bases from J, the junction kept 6 bases outside the gene matches. Looked up from germline, CDR1 is SGHTA and CDR2 is FQGNSA.

V usage is TRBV11-2 and J usage is TRBJ2-3; 13 bases align to TRBD2. V shed 5 bases and J 2 bases; nucleotides not matched to a gene: 4. Germline lookup yields CDR1 SGHAT and CDR2 FQNNGV. The CDR3 is 16 residues long. The CDR3 bases are TGTGCCAGCAGCGGTACTAGCGGGAGGGCCACAGATACGCAGTATTTT. Its protein is CASSGTSGRATDTQYF. Complete variable domain (other parts from reference TRBV11-2 and TRBJ2-3): EAGVAQSPRYKIIEKRQSVAFWCNPISGHATLYWYQQILGQGPKLLIQFQNNGVVDDSQLPKDRFSAERLKGVDSTLKIQPAKLEDSAVYLCASSGTSGRATDTQYFGPGTRLTVL.

This chain uses TRBV11-3 with TRBJ2-1; 9 nucleotides match TRBD2. Trimming removed 1 base from V and 6 bases from J; junction bases left unmatched: 7. Germline V lookup: CDR1 SGHNT, CDR2 YENEEA. The CDR3 contains 16 residues. The CDR3 DNA is TGTGCCAGCAGCTTAGTTGGCGGGAGGGGGAGCAATGAGCAGTTCTTC. Its translation is CASSLVGGRGSNEQFF.